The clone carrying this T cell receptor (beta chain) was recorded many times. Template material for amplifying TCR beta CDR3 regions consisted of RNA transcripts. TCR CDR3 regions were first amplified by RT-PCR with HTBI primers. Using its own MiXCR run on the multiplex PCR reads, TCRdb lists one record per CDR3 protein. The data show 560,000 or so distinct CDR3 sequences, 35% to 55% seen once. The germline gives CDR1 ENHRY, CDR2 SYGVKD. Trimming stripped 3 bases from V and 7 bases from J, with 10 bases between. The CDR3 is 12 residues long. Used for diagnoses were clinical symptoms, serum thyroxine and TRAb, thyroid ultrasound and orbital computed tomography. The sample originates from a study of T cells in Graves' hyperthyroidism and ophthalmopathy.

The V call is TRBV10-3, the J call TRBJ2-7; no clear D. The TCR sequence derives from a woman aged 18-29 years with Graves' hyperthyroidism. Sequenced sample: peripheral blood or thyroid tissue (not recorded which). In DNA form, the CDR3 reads TGTGCCATCAGTGACGTGCTTTCGGAGCAGTACTTC. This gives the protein CAISDVLSEQYF.